This T cell receptor (beta chain) was recovered during a study of CD8+CD57+ T cells in acquired aplastic anemia (dated by TCRdb to the late 2010s). Regarding the study in general: A mean of approximately 3 ug of DNA, ranging from roughly 0.18 to 30 ug, was extracted from sorted CD4+ and CD8+ cells. CD8+CD57+ expansion was defined as frequency above the mean frequency observed in healthy subjects. What the authors observed across the whole study: Twenty-nine CD8+ CDR3 sequences were shared between patients and controls but appeared highly expressed in patients and within their immunodominant clones. No significant difference in CD8+ Simpson's diversity was found between patients and healthy controls (P=0.060).

Expansion of CD8+CD57+ cells had been shown by flow cytometry in the patients chosen for sequencing. All patients had severe acquired aplastic anemia diagnosed by International Study of Aplastic Anemia and Agranulocytosis and Camitta criteria. Patients had received no therapy at the time of blood sampling. The study deep-sequenced TCR repertoires of sorted CD4+ and CD8+ blood T cells from severe aplastic anemia patients and healthy subjects. Patients were enrolled in the USA under clinicaltrials.gov protocols 00001620, 01623167, 00001397, 00071045, 00081523 and 00961064. Ficoll-Paque density gradient centrifugation was used to isolate peripheral blood mononuclear cells. CD4+ and CD8+ T cells were sorted by FACS or magnetic beads before DNA extraction. This clonotype was found many times. Its antigen remains undetermined. No per-base quality is available; no much larger clone lies one base away. Profiling of TCR beta VDJ combinations and CDR3 sequences used genomic DNA as the template. An Illumina HiSeq 2000 was used for TCR repertoire sequencing. The study's processing was this. Repertoires were assessed using TRBV/TRBJ rearrangement plots, CDR3 size and DJ length profiles, and Simpson's diversity index. The most abundant DNA sequence in the deep sequencing data was defined as the immunodominant clone. CDR3 amino acid sequences were checked for sharing between subjects and were compared against published repertoires and the VDJdb database. TCRdb cleaned the public reads at Q25 with fastp, built clones with MiXCR and kept in-frame beta chains. Every distinct CDR3 protein forms one entry, paired with its most common genes and DNA. TCRdb's processing, not the authors' own work, is the source of the V and J calls. Here the sample has about 180,000 distinct CDR3 sequences; 40% to 50% occur a single time. The ten largest clones add up to roughly 1.1% of the sample.

The junction carries 8 bases between V and J, which are trimmed by 1 base and 1 base respectively. Taken from the germline V gene (reference sequence), the CDR1 and CDR2 loops are SEHNR and FQNEAQ. The CDR3 measures 14 amino acids from cysteine to phenylalanine. Solely the CDR3 DNA is kept, with 42 bases framed from the first base. Recombination joined TRBV7-9 with TRBJ2-7; a tentative D call is TRBD2 (6 bases match). This clonotype originated in a human donor with aplastic anemia. The sequenced sample consisted of sorted CD4+, CD8+, or CD8+CD57+ T cells (not recorded which) from PBMCs. The CDR3 has the sequence CASSLDGGSYEQYF. The nucleotide sequence reads TGTGCCAGCAGCTTAGACGGGGGTTCCTACGAGCAGTACTTC.